Described below is a single T cell receptor beta chain sequence and its context. Its cognate antigen is unknown. A junction end diverges from the germline sequence, so it may reflect a read error. TCRdb independently ran MiXCR on the PCR reads; one entry per CDR3 protein. The sample has about 300,000 distinct CDR3 sequences; around 21% are singletons. The sample originates from a study of molecular identifiers for immune sequencing clone quantification. Study background: In replicates, RNA from 20,000 or 100,000 naive CD8 cells was split five ways, four sequenced.

Germline V gene sequence: CDR1 ENHRY, CDR2 SYGVKD. CDR3 size: 13 residues. Whole-study results and caveats: For effector cells, clones above 20 RNA copies held over 98% of molecules; for naive cells, under 1%.

Naive CD8 sequencing libraries were generated from around 20,000 to 990,000 sorted cells, with 10%, 30% or 50% RNA as input. CD8+CD4-CCR7+CD45RA+ sorting gave the naive CD8 T cells. The clonotype comes from a human donor in good health. Some libraries in this study had Jurkat cell RNA spiked in. The rearrangement links TRBV10-3 to TRBJ2-7; D unclear. The sequencing input was naive CD8+ T cells from blood, with Jurkat cell RNA spiked in. Subset meaning: FACS-sorted CD8+CD4-CCR7+CD45RA+ naive T cells. DNA for the CDR3: TGTGCCGTCAGTGAGGAAGGAGCCTACGAGCAGTACTTC. Protein product: CAVSEEGAYEQYF.